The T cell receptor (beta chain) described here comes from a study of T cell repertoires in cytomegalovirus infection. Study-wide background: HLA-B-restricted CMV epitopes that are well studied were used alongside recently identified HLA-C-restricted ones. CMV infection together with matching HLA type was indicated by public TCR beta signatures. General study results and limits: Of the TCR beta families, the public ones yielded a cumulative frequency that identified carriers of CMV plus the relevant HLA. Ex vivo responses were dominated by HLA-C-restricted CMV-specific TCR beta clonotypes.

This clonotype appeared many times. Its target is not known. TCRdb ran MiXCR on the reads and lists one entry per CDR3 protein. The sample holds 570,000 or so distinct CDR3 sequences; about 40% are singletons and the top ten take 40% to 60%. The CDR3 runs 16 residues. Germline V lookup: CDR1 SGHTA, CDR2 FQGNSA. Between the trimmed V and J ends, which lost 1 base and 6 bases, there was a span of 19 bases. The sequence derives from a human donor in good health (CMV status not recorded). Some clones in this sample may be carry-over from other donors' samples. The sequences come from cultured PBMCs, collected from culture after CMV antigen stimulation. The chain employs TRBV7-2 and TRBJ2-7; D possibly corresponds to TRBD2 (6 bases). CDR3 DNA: TGTGCCAGCAGCTTAGTAGGAGGGGCGACGGGTGGCGAGCAGTACTTC. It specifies CASSLVGGATGGEQYF.